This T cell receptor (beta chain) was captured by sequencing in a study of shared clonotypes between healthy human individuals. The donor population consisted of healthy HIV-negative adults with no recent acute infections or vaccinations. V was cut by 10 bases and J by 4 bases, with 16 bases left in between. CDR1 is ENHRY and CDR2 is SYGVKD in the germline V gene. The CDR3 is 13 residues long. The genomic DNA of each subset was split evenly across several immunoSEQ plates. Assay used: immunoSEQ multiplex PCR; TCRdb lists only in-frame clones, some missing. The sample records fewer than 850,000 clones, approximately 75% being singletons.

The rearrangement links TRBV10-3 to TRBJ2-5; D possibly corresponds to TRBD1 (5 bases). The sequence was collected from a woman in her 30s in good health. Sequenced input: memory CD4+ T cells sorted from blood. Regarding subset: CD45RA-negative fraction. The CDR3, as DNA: TGTGCCACTTCATGGGGCAATGGAGAGACCCAGTACTTC. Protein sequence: CATSWGNGETQYF.